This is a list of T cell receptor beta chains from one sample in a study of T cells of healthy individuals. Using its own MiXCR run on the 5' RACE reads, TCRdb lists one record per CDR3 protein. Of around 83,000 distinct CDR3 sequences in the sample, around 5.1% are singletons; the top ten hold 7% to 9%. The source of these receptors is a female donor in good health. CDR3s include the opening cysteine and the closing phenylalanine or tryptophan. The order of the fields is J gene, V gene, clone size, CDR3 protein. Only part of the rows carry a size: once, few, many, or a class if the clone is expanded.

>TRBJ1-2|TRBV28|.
CASRKFGEGRFYGYTF
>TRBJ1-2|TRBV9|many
CASSAGTHGQAPYGYTF
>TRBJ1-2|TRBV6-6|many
CASRPDYNVYGYTF
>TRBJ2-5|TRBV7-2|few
CASSSDRGSETQYF
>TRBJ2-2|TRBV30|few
CAWKVDRGTGELFF
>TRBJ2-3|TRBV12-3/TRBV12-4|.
CASSLVGNTDTQYF
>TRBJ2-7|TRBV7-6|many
CASSSLSGSGHEQYF
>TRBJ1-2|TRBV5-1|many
CASSFSPTANYGYTF
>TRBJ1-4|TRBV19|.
CASSVARTDEKLFF
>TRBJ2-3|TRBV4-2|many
CASSPYSGTSETDTQYF
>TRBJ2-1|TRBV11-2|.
CASSEQGSKQFF
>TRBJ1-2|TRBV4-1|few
CASSQVPGSNYGYTF
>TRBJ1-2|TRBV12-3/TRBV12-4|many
CASSLARRLNYGYTF
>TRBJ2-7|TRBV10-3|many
CAISEREGSRSPYEQYF
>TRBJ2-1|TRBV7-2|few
CASGRPRLNEQFF
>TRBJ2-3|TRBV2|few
CASRSWGGTDTQYF
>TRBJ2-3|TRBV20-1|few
CSARTGGNDYTQYF
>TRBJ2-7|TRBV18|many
CASSPSKLAGASPEQYF
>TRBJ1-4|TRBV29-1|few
CSGRLDRTNEKLFF
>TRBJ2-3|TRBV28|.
CASSFSGRGKDTQYF
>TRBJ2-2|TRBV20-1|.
CSANPDANTGELFF